The present T cell receptor (beta chain) was sequenced within a study of blood T cells in healthy people across ages. This clonotype was picked up one time. Its cognate antigen is unknown. V was pared by 2 bases and J by 4 bases, with 8 bases of the junction left unmatched. From germline, CDR1 is SGHTA and CDR2 FQGNSA. The CDR3 loop spans 16 amino acids. Whole-study findings and limits: More naive CD4+ cells and higher diversity marked long-lived donors relative to aged donors.

With a J-beta primer mix and a sample-barcoded 5' primer, a second PCR ran roughly 6 to 11 cycles. Tagging of each cDNA molecule was performed by a template-switch adaptor with 12 random nucleotides. TCRdb processed the 5' RACE reads anew with MiXCR; each CDR3 protein has one entry. The sample includes about 1,800,000 distinct CDR3 sequences, 28% of them seen just once. Every donor contributed roughly 10 milliliters of peripheral blood by blood draw. Each sample yielded at least 6 million isolated PBMCs. The sample comprised blood. This rearrangement joins TRBV7-2 to TRBJ2-1; 7 bases match TRBD2. The sequence was obtained from a woman aged 25-40 years in good health. The CDR3 sequence is CASSLIEGGSYNEQFF. CDR3 nucleotides: TGTGCCAGCAGCTTAATCGAGGGAGGGTCTTACAATGAGCAGTTCTTC.